Each of the 9 T cell receptor beta chains below was sequenced from the same sample in a study of cytomegalovirus exposure and HLA in healthy donors. PCR primers comprised 60 Vbeta and 13 Jbeta primers. Method: immunoSEQ multiplex PCR; TCRdb's copy keeps in-frame clones and lacks some. This table holds roughly 110,000 clones. The sample taken for sequencing was PBMCs. The receptors stem from a man aged 35 to 55 in good health and CMV-seropositive.

The rearrangement joins TRBV5-1 to TRBJ2-7; D remains ambiguous. V was trimmed by 2 bases and J by 5 bases, leaving 14 bases between them. Germline V gene data show CDR1 as SGHRS and CDR2 as YFSETQ. This CDR3 comprises 14 residues. CDR3 DNA: TGCGCCAGCAGCTTACAGCTCCCATCCGACGAGCAGTACTTC. It yields the protein CASSLQLPSDEQYF. The full variable domain, rest sourced from reference TRBV5-1 and TRBJ2-7, is KAGVTQTPRYLIKTRGQQVTLSCSPISGHRSVSWYQQTPGQGLQFLFEYFSETQRNKGNFPGRFSGRQFSNSRSEMNVSTLELGDSALYLCASSLQLPSDEQYFGPGTRLTVT.

The chain combines TRBV2 with TRBJ2-7, with 7 bases identical to TRBD1. This CDR3 spans 16 amino acids. CDR1 is SNHLY and CDR2 is FYNNEI in the germline V gene. J gave up 2 bases and V 1 base, and 8 bases lay outside the gene matches. The CDR3 DNA follows: TGTGCCAGCAGTGAAGGGGTCGGGACAGAGGCCTACGAGCAGTACTTC. As protein: CASSEGVGTEAYEQYF.

The rearrangement uses TRBV7-2 and TRBJ1-1; D perhaps matches TRBD1 (5 bases). Trimming removed 5 bases at V and 2 bases at J, with 12 bases between. Germline CDR1 SGHTA, CDR2 FQGNSA. CDR3 length equals 14 residues. CDR3 sequence reads: CASSHTTVNTEAFF. The CDR3 DNA sequence: TGTGCCAGCAGCCACACGACAGTTAACACTGAAGCTTTCTTT.

This chain joins TRBV12-5 and TRBJ2-1; D perhaps matches TRBD2 (5 bases). CDR1 is LGHNT, CDR2 FRNRAP, per germline. The CDR3 spans 14 residues. Trimming removed 4 bases from V and 7 bases from J, with 14 bases in between. CDR3 amino acids: CASGSGVGWNEQFF. CDR3 sequence (DNA): TGTGCTAGTGGTTCCGGGGTTGGGTGGAATGAGCAGTTCTTC.

The gene calls are TRBV29-1 and TRBJ2-5; D possibly corresponds to TRBD1 (6 bases). This CDR3 spans 12 amino acids. With 6 bases removed from V and 2 bases from J, the gap between germline ends came to 10 bases. Looked up from germline, CDR1 is SQVTM and CDR2 is ANQGSEA. Here the CDR3 reads CSVERGQETQYF. As DNA, the CDR3 is TGCAGCGTAGAGAGGGGGCAAGAGACCCAGTACTTC.

This chain links TRBV10-2 with TRBJ2-7; 7 bases agree with TRBD2. Unmatched junction bases numbered 10, after V lost 4 bases and J lost 4 bases. Looked up from germline, CDR1 is WSHSY and CDR2 is SAAADI. The CDR3 runs to 15 residues. CDR3 loop: CASSVGGTNRYEQYF. CDR3 coding DNA: TGCGCCAGCAGTGTAGGCGGGACTAACCGGTACGAGCAGTACTTC.

The chain couples TRBV5-1 to TRBJ2-5; D unresolved. The germline V gene has CDR1 SGHRS and CDR2 YFSETQ. This CDR3 contains 11 residues. Trimming took off 6 bases at V and 3 bases at J, with 6 bases between the two ends. The CDR3 loop reads CASTGKETQYF. CDR3 coding DNA: TGCGCCAGCACAGGCAAAGAGACCCAGTACTTC. Full variable domain (remainder filled in from reference TRBV5-1 and TRBJ2-5): KAGVTQTPRYLIKTRGQQVTLSCSPISGHRSVSWYQQTPGQGLQFLFEYFSETQRNKGNFPGRFSGRQFSNSRSEMNVSTLELGDSALYLCASTGKETQYFGPGTRLLVL.

The V call is TRBV2, the J call TRBJ2-5; 11 bases fit TRBD2. The DNA matches TRBJ2-7 better at its end, which makes the J call doubtful. The CDR3 sequence is 18 residues long. Germline CDR1 and CDR2: SNHLY and FYNNEI. The CDR3 DNA sequence: TGTGCCAGCAGGCCAACACTAGCGGGAGAACCAGCCCCTTACGAGCAGTACTTC. Protein product: CASRPTLAGEPAPYEQYF.

The chain carries TRBV19 and TRBJ1-1, with 9 bases lining up with TRBD1. Germline V gives CDR1 LNHDA, CDR2 SQIVND (reference sequence). There are 14 residues in the CDR3. The V segment lost 7 bases and the J segment 2 bases; nucleotides outside the gene matches: 5. The CDR3, as DNA: TGTGCCAGTACCCGGACAGGGGTAAACACTGAAGCTTTCTTT. Residues: CASTRTGVNTEAFF.